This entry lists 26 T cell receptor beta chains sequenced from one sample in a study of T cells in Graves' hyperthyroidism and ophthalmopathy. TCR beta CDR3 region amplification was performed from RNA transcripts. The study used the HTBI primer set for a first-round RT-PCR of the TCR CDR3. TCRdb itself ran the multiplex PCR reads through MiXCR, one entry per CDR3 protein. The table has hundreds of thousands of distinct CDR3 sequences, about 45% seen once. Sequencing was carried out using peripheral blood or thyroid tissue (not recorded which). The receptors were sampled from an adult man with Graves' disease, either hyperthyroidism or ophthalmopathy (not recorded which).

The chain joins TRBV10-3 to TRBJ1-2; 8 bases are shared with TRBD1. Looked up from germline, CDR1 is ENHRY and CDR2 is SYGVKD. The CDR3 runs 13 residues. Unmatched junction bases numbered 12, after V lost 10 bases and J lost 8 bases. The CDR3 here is CATQGTGPFGYTF. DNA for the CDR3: TGTGCCACCCAAGGGACAGGCCCCTTCGGCTACACCTTC.

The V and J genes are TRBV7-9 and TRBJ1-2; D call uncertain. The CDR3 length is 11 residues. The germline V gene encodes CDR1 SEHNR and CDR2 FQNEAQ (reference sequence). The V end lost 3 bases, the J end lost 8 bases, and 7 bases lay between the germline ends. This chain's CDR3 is CASSLDLGYTF. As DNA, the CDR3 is TGTGCCAGCAGCTTGGACCTCGGCTACACCTTC.

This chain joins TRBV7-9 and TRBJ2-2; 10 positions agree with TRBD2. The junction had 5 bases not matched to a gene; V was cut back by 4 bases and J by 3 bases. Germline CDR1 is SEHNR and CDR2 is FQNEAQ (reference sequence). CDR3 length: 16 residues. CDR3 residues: CASSYQRGGYTGELFF. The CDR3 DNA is TGTGCCAGCAGCTACCAGCGGGGGGGGTACACCGGGGAGCTGTTTTTT.

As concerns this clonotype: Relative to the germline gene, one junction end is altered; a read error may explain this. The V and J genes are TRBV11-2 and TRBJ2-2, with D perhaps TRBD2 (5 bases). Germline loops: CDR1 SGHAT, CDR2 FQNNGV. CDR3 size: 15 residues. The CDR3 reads CASGLALVGTGELFF. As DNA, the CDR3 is TGTGCCAGCGGCTTAGCGTTGGTCGGCACCGGGGAGCTGTTTTTT.

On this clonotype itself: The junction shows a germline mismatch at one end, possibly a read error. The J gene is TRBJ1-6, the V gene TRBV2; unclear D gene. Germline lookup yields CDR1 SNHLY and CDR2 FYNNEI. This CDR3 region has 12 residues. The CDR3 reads CARSRLNSLLHF. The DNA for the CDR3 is TGTGCCCGCAGTCGACTGAATTCACTCCTCCACTTT.

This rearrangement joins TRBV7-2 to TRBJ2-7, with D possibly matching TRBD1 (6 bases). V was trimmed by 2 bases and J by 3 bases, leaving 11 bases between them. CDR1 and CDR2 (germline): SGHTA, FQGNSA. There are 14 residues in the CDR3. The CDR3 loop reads CASSLLGAGYEQYF. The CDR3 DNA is TGTGCCAGCAGCTTATTGGGGGCGGGCTACGAGCAGTACTTC.

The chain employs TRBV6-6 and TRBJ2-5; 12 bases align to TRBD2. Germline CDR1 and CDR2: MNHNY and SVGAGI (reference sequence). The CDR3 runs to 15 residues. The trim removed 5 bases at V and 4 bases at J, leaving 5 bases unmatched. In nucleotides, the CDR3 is TGTGCCAGCAGTCCCCCGGGACTAGCGGGAGAGACCCAGTACTTC. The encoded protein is CASSPPGLAGETQYF.

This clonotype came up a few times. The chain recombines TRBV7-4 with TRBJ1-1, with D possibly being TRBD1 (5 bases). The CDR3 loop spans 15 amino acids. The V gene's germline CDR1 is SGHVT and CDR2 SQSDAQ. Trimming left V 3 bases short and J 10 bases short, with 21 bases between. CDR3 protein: CASSLLASLGRGAFF. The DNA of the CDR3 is TGTGCCAGCAGCTTGTTGGCGAGTTTGGGACGGGGAGCTTTCTTT.

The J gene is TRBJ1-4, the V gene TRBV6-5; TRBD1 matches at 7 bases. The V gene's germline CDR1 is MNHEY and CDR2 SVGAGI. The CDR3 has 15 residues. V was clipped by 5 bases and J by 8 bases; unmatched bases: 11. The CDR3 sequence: CASSASERGQEKLFF. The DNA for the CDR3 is TGTGCCAGCAGTGCCAGCGAGAGGGGGCAAGAAAAACTGTTTTTT.

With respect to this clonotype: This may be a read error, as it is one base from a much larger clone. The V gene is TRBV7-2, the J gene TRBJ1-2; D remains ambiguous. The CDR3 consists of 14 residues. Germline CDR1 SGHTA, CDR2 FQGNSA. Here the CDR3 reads CARSVDGTNYGYTF. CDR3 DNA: TGTGCCCGCAGTGTGGACGGAACTAACTATGGCTACACCTTC.

The CDR3 nucleotides read TGTGCCAGCAGTTTACTGGGACTCGGGAACACTGAAGCTTTCTTT. Its protein is CASSLLGLGNTEAFF. V usage is TRBV27 and J usage is TRBJ1-1, with TRBD1 as a possible D gene (5 bases). From germline, CDR1 is MNHEY and CDR2 SMNVEV (reference sequence). V lost 2 bases, J lost 1 base, and 11 bases lay in between. The CDR3 loop spans 15 amino acids.

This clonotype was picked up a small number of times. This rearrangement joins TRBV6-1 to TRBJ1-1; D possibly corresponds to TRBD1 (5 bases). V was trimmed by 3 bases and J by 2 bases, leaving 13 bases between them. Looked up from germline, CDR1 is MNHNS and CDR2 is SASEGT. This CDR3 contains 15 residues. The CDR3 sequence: CASSDRVGRNTEAFF. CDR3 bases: TGTGCCAGCAGTGACAGGGTCGGTAGAAACACTGAAGCTTTCTTT.

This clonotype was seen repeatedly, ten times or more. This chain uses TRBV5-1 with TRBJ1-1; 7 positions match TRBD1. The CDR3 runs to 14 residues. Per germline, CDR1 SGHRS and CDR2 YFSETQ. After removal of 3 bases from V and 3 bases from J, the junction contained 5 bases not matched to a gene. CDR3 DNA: TGCGCCAGCAGCTGGCGACAGGGACACACTGAAGCTTTCTTT. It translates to CASSWRQGHTEAFF. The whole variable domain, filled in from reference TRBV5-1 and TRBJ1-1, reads KAGVTQTPRYLIKTRGQQVTLSCSPISGHRSVSWYQQTPGQGLQFLFEYFSETQRNKGNFPGRFSGRQFSNSRSEMNVSTLELGDSALYLCASSWRQGHTEAFFGQGTRLTVV.

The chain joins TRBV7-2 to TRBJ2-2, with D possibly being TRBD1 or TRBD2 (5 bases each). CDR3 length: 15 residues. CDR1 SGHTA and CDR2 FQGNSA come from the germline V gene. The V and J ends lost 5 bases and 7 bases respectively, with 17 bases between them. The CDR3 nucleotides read TGTGCCAGCAGCCCGAGGTTCCAGGGAGACGGGGAGCTGTTTTTT. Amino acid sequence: CASSPRFQGDGELFF.

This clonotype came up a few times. CDR3 residues: CASSLAGGASGANVLTF. The CDR3 coding sequence is TGTGCCAGCAGTTTAGCAGGGGGCGCATCTGGGGCCAACGTCCTGACTTTC. The V and J genes are TRBV2 and TRBJ2-6; 8 bases match TRBD1. The CDR3 covers 17 residues. V dropped 5 bases and J dropped 1; count of bases not matched to a gene: 7. The germline gives CDR1 SNHLY, CDR2 FYNNEI.

The chain's CDR3 is CASSLSGVLPYEQYF. The DNA for the CDR3 is TGTGCCAGCAGCTTATCAGGCGTACTACCCTACGAGCAGTACTTC. The genes are TRBV7-8 and TRBJ2-7; D is undetermined. This CDR3 region has 15 residues. The germline V gene encodes CDR1 SGHVS and CDR2 FQNEAQ. V lost 2 bases to trimming and J lost 2 bases, with 13 bases between them.

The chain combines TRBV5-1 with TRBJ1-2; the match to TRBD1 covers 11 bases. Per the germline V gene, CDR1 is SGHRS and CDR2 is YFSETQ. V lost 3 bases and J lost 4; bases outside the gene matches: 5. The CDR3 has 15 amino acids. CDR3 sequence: CASSSGQGDIYGYTF. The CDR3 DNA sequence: TGCGCCAGCAGCTCGGGACAGGGGGATATCTATGGCTACACCTTC.

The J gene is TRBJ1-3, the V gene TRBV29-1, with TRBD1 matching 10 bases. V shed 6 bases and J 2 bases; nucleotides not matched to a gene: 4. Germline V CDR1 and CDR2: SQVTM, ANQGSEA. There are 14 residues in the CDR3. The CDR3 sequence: CSVGQGDAGNTIYF. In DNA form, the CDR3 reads TGCAGCGTCGGACAGGGGGATGCTGGAAACACCATATATTTT.

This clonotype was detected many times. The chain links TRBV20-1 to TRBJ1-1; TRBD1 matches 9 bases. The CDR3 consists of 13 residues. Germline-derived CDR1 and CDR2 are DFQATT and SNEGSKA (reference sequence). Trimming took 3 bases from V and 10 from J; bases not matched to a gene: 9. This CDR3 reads CSARDGQGRAAFF. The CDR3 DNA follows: TGCAGTGCTAGGGACGGACAGGGGCGTGCAGCTTTCTTT.

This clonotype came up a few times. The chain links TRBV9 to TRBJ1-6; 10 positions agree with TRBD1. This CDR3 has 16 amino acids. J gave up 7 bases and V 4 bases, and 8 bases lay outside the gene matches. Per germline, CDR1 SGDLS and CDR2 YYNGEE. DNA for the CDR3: TGTGCCAGCAGCCCCCGGGGACAGGGGCAGAATTCACCCCTCCACTTT. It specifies CASSPRGQGQNSPLHF.

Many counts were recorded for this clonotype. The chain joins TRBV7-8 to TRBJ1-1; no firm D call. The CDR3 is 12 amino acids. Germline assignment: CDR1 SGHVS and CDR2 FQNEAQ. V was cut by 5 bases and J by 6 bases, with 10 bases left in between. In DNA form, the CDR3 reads TGTGCCAGCAGCGGCCCGCGGCCTGAAGCTTTCTTT. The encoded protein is CASSGPRPEAFF. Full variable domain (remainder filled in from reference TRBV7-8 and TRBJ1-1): GAGVSQSPRYKVAKRGQDVALRCDPISGHVSLFWYQQALGQGPEFLTYFQNEAQLDKSGLPSDRFFAERPEGSVSTLKIQRTQQEDSAVYLCASSGPRPEAFFGQGTRLTVV.

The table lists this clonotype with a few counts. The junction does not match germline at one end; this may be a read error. Written as DNA, the CDR3 is TGTGCCAGCAGCTTAGGCCTTTTGGGAGCTCATCAGCCCCAGCATTTT. Its protein is CASSLGLLGAHQPQHF. V usage is TRBV12-3 or TRBV12-4 and J usage is TRBJ1-5; D ambiguous. The CDR3 spans 16 residues.

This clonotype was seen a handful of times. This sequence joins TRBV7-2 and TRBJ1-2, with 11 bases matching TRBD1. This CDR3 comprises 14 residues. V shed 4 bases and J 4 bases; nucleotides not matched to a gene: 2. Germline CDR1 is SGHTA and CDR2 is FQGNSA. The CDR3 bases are TGTGCCAGCAGCTGGGACAGGGGGGGCTATGGCTACACCTTC. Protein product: CASSWDRGGYGYTF.

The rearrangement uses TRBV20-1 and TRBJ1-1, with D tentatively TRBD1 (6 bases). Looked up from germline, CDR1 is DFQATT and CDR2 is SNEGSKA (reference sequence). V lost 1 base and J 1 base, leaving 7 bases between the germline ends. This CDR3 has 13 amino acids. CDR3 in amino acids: CSARAGQNTEAFF. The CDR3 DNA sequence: TGCAGTGCTAGAGCGGGACAGAACACTGAAGCTTTCTTT.

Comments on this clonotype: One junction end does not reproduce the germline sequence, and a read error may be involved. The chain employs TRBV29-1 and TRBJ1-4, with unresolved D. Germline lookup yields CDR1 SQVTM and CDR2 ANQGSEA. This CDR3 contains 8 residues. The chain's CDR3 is CGVEKLFF. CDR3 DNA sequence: TGCGGCGTTGAAAAACTGTTTTTT.

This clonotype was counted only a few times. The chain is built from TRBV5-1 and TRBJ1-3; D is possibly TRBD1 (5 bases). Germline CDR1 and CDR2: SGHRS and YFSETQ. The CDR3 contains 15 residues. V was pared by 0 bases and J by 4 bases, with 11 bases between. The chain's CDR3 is CASSLGDLGGNTIYF. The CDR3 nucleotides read TGCGCCAGCAGCTTGGGGGACCTAGGAGGAAACACCATATATTTT.